The clone carrying this T cell receptor (beta chain) was seen only once. Under the authors' procedure: Nucleated cell counts were estimated from reference gene primer amplification. Clones were read by immunoSEQ multiplex PCR, and TCRdb kept only the in-frame ones, dropping some. V, J and clone size are those of that table, while D and trimming were read from the DNA. Found here are more than 200,000 clones, 88% of them singletons; the top ten hold about 1.7%. These data originate in a study of blood T cell repertoires in COVID-19. The CDR3 loop spans 19 amino acids. The V segment lost 5 bases and the J segment 4 bases; nucleotides outside the gene matches: 20. From germline, CDR1 is SGHVS and CDR2 FQNEAQ.

The rearrangement links TRBV7-8 to TRBJ2-1, with 7 bases lining up with TRBD2. The source of this sequence is a man aged 70-80 years with acute or convalescent COVID-19. The sequenced sample was peripheral blood. CDR3 bases: TGTGCCAGCAGCAAAACCCTAGCGGTCTATTCTTACGGGTACAATGAGCAGTTCTTC. Its translation is CASSKTLAVYSYGYNEQFF.